The present entry profiles one T cell receptor (beta chain) with its context. The clone's antigen remains unknown. To prepare the library, the immunoSEQ multiplex PCR assay was applied. For the multiplex PCR, a mixture combining 60 forward primers for TCR Vbeta segments and 13 reverse primers for TCR Jbeta segments was used. The CDR3 region of rearranged TCR beta genes was amplified from genomic DNA by a multiplex PCR assay. On the Illumina HiSeq System, the amplified TCR beta libraries were sequenced as 87-base-pair reads. Per the original workflow: Across the 600 to 700 repertoires, a later analysis counted 78 million or so unique TCR beta chains, approximately 10 million of which were shared by at least two donors. A nearest-neighbor algorithm error-corrected the raw reads and collapsed the reads into unique sequences, merging closely related sequences to remove PCR and sequencing errors. To assign V, D and J gene segments, CDR3 sequences were aligned to IMGT reference sequences. For a sequence to be retained, at least a six-nucleotide match to both a V gene segment and a J gene segment was required. A rearrangement was called productive if the CDR3 had no stop codons and remained in frame with V and J, and every other rearrangement was called non-productive. Following IMGT convention, CDR3 was defined as the stretch from the second conserved V-encoded cysteine up to the conserved J-encoded phenylalanine. The earlier analysis of 587 of the donors excluded sequences that lacked an unambiguous match to a single V gene segment. In an earlier analysis of several hundred of the donors, V segments were called functional above 56.7% productive rearrangements and were called segregating when the between-donor standard deviation exceeded 5%. To diagnose cytomegalovirus status from the catalog of TCR beta chain sequences, a statistical classification framework was built. In a later analysis, TCR nucleotide sequences were compared against IMGT/GENE-DB human TR gene sequences so that V and J genes could be assigned. The TCRdist pipeline was used in a later analysis to assign CDR3 sequences and most-parsimonious VDJ recombination scenarios. In a later analysis, every TCR beta chain was defined by the combination of its CDR3 amino acid sequence and its V-gene family, and reads without a unique V-gene family were dropped. A later analysis removed several hundred highly shared, low-generation-probability nucleotide sequences to deal with suspected cross-contamination and a sequencing artifact. In a later analysis, a clonal expansion index for each public chain was calculated from normalized within-repertoire ranks of inferred template counts. In a later analysis, generation probabilities were computed with a VDJ recombination model fitted to out-of-frame rearrangements, and the resulting probabilities were checked against IGoR. Hypergeometric tests were used in a later analysis to score TCR-TCR, TCR-HLA and TCR-CMV co-occurrence, with a repertoire-size bias correction applied to the TCR pairs. A later analysis estimated false discovery rates by permuting HLA or CMV assignments 20 times. In a later analysis, co-occurring TCRs were grouped using DBSCAN, and TCRdist sequence similarity was added for clustering within HLA-allele-positive subsets. For co-occurrence clustering, repertoires with fewer than 30,000 or more than 120,000 public chains were excluded, along with roughly 5 repertoires with anomalous nucleotide sharing. TCRdb limited this immuneACCESS table to in-frame rearrangements with V and J called. A share of clones is missing; checked studies link under half to unresolved V genes, and the rest is unexplained. The V and J calls and clone size come from that table; D and trimming were worked out from the DNA. The sample table records 80,000 to 100,000 clones. The top ten hold 0.45% to 0.7% of the sample.

This entry comes from a study of cytomegalovirus exposure and HLA in healthy donors (dated by TCRdb to the late 2010s). Looking at the study overall: An earlier analysis of some 600 of the donors reported about 260 Gb of sequence data and around 120 million unique TCR beta sequences obtained from about 170 million T cells. An early release that covered about 600 HLA-typed donors contained approximately 300 gigabases of sequencing data and tens of millions of unique TCR sequences. Among the approximately 400 genotyped donors, around 79% belonged to the genetic ancestry cluster associated with self-reported Caucasian donors. The study was designed to test whether signatures of past pathogen exposure could be identified by cataloging public T cell receptors. Using immunosequencing, the study profiled T cell repertoires from 666 subjects and related those repertoires to cytomegalovirus serostatus. Besides the first cohort of more than 650 subjects, a separate validation cohort made up of 120 different subjects was used. High-throughput TCR immunosequencing, statistical association of individual TCRs with disease status, and machine learning were combined to predict cytomegalovirus infection status. A later analysis re-examined previously published TCR beta repertoires from more than 650 donors and added high-resolution HLA genotyping to investigate patterns of TCR occurrence. Rather than drawing on any new phenotypic data, the later analysis identified candidate immune exposures from TCR beta sequences and the way those sequences occurred across donors. In an earlier analysis of 587 of the donors, high-throughput TCR beta sequencing was used to judge whether each TCR beta V gene segment behaved as functional or pseudogenic. Donor age, sex, ethnicity and CMV serostatus were compiled alongside the repertoire data. A later genetic analysis took genome-wide SNP genotypes for about three fifths of the roughly 700 donors and used that subset as a discovery cohort. Every repertoire in the discovery cohort had been generated on one and the same sequencing platform. Class I and class II HLA loci were covered by the typing at four-digit resolution. The number of typed donors differed by locus: 629-630 for A, B, C, DRB1 and DQB1; some 500 for DQA1; approximately 600 for DPA1; and approximately 450 for DPB1. Because of strong linkage in the cohort, roughly five DR-DQ haplotypes were treated as single units for association and clustering. Among some 400 genotyped donors of the cohort, an average of 235,054 unique TCR beta nucleotide sequences were sequenced per donor, around 20% of them non-productive. Broad study findings and their caveats: According to a later analysis, TCR association rates differed among HLA loci, with DRB1 alleles showing the most associated TCRs and HLA-C alleles showing the fewest. When HLA alleles, especially DR and DQ, strongly co-occurred, TCR associations were difficult to assign to individual alleles. The only immune exposure information available for the cohort was CMV serostatus. Because HLA typing was missing for some donors at each locus, association tests included only the typed subset. The study listed 150 to 200 TCR beta chains as associated with cytomegalovirus. In a later genetic analysis, a missense DCLRE1C variant was associated with V-gene and J-gene trimming of TCR beta chains, and the association was replicated in an independent cohort. Compared with the approximately 600-donor mean, donors in an Asian-associated ancestry cluster had fewer N-insertions in productive TCRs, according to a later genetic analysis. Sequencing depth was assumed to be roughly uniform across donors in the presence/absence analyses, though that assumption may not hold. A group of highly shared sequence variants was considered likely to be a technical artifact of the sequencing pipeline. The 87-base-pair reads could not distinguish some IMGT-functional V segments, including TRBV6-2 and TRBV6-3, so those segments were excluded. In a later analysis, most CMV-associated TCR beta chains were found to appear HLA-restricted, with HLA associations seemingly driven largely by CMV exposure. A few of the identified cytomegalovirus-associated TCR beta chains were confirmed in vitro to be specific for cytomegalovirus antigens. Only TCR beta chains were sequenced in this cohort, and the absence of alpha or paired-chain data limited detectable features. An earlier analysis of approximately 540 of the donors showed that most TCR beta V segments appeared in productive rearrangements either about 87% or about 30% of the time, which broadly matched IMGT annotations. A further reported finding was that TCR beta sequences accurately predicted the HLA-A and HLA-B alleles for most subjects in the first cohort. It was suggested by the authors that the approach could potentially be generalized to other disease states and immunological phenotypes. A later analysis associated 17,000 or so TCR beta sequences with specific HLA alleles at a false discovery rate of 0.05. Linkage disequilibrium might explain the correlated functional status among segregating V segments, but an unknown experimental factor could not be excluded. Because counts were too low, 15 to 20 rarely observed V segments, including chromosome 9 orphons, were excluded from the earlier analysis of several hundred of the donors. A later analysis found that HLA-associated TCR beta chains were more clonally expanded and had lower generation probabilities than equally common non-associated chains. In a later analysis, several top co-occurrence clusters were reported to appear linked to parvovirus B19, influenza, CMV and Epstein-Barr virus. The classifier was reported to diagnose cytomegalovirus status with high specificity and sensitivity in both the original and validation cohorts. While some public TCRs were present in many individuals, most TCR sequences turned up only very rarely across donors.

The cohort was made up of about 610 healthy bone marrow donors. At the time of sampling, all cohort members were nominally healthy, though unrecorded immune exposures were likely present. The donor was CMV seronegative and belonged to the group of around 350 seronegative cohort members. Every donor gave a peripheral blood sample, and the peripheral blood mononuclear cells from that sample were used for TCR beta sequencing. Genomic DNA was extracted from the blood cell samples with the Qiagen DNeasy Blood Extraction Kit. Measured from the cysteine to the phenylalanine, the CDR3 is 11 residues long. The DNA shown is the 33-base CDR3, in frame from base 1. Trimming accounts for 10 bases at V and 4 bases at J, while the number of junction bases matched to no gene is 2. Reading the germline V gene gives CDR1 ENHRY and CDR2 SYGVKD.

The receptor's source is a man between 45 and 60 years old in good health and CMV-seronegative. The specimen was PBMCs. The chain is made from TRBV10-3 and TRBJ2-7; 9 central nucleotides agree with TRBD1. The CDR3 protein is CANGQGYEQYF. Here is the DNA: TGTGCCAACGGACAGGGGTACGAGCAGTACTTC.